Here is one T cell receptor beta chain with its context. This sample was included in a study of blood T cell repertoires in COVID-19. On the study more broadly: Material from acute and convalescent COVID-19 was sourced from the United States, Italy and Spain. The analysed material was cDNA or gDNA that came from T cells, B-cell-depleted T cells, or PBMCs.

Authors' processing steps: Reference gene primer amplification in the assay estimated nucleated cell counts. The method was immunoSEQ multiplex PCR; TCRdb's version includes in-frame clones alone and lacks a portion of them. V and J calls and clone size are given by that table; D and trimming were obtained from the DNA. This sample has 150,000 to 200,000 clones, with 79% found just once. The specimen sequenced was peripheral blood. The sequence was collected from a man in his 60s with active or convalescent COVID-19.

CDR3 in amino acids: CASSQVQEKLFF. CDR3 DNA sequence: TGCGCCAGCAGCCAAGTCCAAGAAAAACTGTTTTTT. This chain uses TRBV4-3 with TRBJ1-4; D gene uncertain. CDR1 is LGHNA and CDR2 is YSLEER in the germline V gene. The CDR3 length is 12 residues. The V end lost 1 base, the J end lost 8 bases, and 5 bases lay between the germline ends.